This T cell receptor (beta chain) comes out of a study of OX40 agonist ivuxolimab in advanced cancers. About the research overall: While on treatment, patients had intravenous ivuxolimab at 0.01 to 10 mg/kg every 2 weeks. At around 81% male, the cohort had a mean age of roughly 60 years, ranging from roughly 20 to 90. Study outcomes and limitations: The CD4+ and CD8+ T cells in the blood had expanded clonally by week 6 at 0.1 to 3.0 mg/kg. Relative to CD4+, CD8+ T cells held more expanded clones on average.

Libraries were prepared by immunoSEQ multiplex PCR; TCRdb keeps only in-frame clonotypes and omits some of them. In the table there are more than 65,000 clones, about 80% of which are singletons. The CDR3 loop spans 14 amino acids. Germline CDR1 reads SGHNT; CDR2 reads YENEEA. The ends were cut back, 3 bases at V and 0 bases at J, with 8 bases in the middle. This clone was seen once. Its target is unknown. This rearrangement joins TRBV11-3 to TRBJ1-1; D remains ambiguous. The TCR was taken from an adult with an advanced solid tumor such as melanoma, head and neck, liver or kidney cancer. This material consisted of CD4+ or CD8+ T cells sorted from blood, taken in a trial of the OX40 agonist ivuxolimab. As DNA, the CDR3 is TGTGCCAGCAGCTTGGGTGGGGTGAACACTGAAGCTTTCTTT. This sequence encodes CASSLGGVNTEAFF. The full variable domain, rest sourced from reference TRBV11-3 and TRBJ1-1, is EAGVVQSPRYKIIEKKQPVAFWCNPISGHNTLYWYLQNLGQGPELLIRYENEEAVDDSQLPKDRFSAERLKGVDSTLKIQPAELGDSAVYLCASSLGGVNTEAFFGQGTRLTVV.